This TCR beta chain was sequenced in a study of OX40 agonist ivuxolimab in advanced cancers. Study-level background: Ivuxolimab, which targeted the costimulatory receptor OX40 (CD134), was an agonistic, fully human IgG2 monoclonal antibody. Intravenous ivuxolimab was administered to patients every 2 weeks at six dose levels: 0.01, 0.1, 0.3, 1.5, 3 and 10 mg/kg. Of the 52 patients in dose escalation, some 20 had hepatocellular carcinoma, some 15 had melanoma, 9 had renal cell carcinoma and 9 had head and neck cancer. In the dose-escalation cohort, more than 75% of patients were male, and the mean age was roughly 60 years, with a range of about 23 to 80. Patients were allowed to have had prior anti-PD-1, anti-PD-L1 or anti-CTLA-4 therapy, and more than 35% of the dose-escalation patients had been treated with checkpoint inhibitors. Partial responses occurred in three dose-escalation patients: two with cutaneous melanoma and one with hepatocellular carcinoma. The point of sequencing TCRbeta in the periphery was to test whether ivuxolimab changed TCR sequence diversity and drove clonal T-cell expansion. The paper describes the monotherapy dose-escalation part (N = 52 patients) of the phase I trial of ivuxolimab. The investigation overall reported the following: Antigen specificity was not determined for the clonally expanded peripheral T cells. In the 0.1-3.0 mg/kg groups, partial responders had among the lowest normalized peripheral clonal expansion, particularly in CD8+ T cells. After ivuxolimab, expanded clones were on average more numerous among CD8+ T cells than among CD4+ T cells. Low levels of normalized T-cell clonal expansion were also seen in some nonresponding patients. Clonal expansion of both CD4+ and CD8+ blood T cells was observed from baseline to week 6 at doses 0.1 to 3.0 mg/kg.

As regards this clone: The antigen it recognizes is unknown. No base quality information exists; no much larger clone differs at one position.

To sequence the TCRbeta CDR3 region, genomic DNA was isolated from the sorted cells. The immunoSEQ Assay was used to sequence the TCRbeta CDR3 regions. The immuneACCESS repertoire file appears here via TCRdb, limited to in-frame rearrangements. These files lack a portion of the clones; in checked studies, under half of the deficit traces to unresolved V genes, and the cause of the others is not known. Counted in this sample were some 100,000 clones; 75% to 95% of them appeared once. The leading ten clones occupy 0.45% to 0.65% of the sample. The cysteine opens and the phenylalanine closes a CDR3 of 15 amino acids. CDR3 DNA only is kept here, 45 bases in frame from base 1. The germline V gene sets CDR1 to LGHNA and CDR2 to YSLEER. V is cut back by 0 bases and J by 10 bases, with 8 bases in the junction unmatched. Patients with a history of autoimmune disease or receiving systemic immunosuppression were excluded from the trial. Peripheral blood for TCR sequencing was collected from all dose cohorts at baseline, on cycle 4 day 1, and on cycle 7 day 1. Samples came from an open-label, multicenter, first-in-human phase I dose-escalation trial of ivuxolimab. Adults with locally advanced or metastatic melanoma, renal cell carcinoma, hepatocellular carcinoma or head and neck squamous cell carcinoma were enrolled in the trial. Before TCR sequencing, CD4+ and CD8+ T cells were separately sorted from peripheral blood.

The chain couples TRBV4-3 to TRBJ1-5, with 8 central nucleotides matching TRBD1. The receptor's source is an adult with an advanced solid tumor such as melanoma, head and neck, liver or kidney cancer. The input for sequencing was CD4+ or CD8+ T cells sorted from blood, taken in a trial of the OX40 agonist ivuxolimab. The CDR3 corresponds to CASSQELQGGGPQHF. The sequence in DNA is TGCGCCAGCAGCCAAGAGTTACAGGGGGGTGGACCCCAGCATTTT.